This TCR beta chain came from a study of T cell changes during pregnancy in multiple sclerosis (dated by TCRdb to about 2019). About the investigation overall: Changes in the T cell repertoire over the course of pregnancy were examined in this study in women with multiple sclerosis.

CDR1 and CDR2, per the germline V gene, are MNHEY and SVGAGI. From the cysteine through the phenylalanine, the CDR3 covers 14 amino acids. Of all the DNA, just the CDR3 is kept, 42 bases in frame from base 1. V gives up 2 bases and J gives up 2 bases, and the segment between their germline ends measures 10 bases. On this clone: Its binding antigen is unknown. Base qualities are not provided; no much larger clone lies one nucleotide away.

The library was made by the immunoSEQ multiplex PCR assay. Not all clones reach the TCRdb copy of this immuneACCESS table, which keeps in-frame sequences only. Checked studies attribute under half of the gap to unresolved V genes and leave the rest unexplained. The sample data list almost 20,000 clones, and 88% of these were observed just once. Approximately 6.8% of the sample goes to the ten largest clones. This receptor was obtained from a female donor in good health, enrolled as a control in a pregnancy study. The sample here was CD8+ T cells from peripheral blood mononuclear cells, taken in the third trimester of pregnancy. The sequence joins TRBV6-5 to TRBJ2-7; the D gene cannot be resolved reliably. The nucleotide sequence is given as TGTGCCAGCAGTTACGAGGCACTGCCCTACGAGCAGTACTTC. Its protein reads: CASSYEALPYEQYF.